This T cell receptor (beta chain) was recovered during a study of tumour-infiltrating T cells in Burkitt lymphoma. For the study at large: Survival, overall and progression-free, tracked with productive clonality.

Produced via immunoSEQ multiplex PCR; TCRdb's table is partial and in-frame only. Of around 7,400 clones detected, 65% to 75% appear once; the ten largest clones hold 40%. V was clipped by 3 bases and J by 2 bases, with 8 bases between them. The germline V gene encodes CDR1 SQVTM and CDR2 ANQGSEA. This CDR3 comprises 12 residues. This chain links TRBV29-1 with TRBJ2-7; maybe TRBD1 (6 bases). This clonotype was obtained from a human donor with diffuse large B-cell lymphoma. The sequencing input was tumor tissue. CDR3 protein: CSVDGGTYEQYF. The CDR3 DNA reads TGCAGCGTTGATGGGGGCACCTACGAGCAGTACTTC.